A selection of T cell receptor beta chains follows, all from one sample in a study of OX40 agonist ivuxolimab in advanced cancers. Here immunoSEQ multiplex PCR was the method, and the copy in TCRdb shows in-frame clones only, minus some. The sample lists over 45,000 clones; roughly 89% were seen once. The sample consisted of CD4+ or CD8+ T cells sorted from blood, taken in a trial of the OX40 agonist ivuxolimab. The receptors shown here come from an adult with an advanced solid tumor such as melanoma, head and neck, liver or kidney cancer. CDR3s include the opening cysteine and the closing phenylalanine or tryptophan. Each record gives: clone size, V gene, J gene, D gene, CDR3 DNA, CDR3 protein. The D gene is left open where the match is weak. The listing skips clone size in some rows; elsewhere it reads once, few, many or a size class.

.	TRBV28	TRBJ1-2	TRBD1	TGTGCCAGCAGTTTACCCCAGGAGGGGGCGAGAGGCTACACCTTC	CASSLPQEGARGYTF
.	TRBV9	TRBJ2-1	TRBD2	TGTGCCAGCAGCCCCGGGGGGACTAGCGACAATGAGCAGTTCTTC	CASSPGGTSDNEQFF
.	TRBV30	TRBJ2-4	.	TGTGCCTGGAGTGTCGGGTTCTCCAAAAACATTCAGTACTTC	CAWSVGFSKNIQYF
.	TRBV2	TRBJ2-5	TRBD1	TGTGCCAGCAGTGTAGGGGGCTGGGAGACCCAGTACTTC	CASSVGGWETQYF
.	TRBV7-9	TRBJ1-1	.	TGTGCCAGCAGCTTAGGAGGGGAGACTGAAGCTTTCTTT	CASSLGGETEAFF
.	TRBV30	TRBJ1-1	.	TGTGCCTGGAGGGTGCGTAACACTGAAGCTTTCTTT	CAWRVRNTEAFF
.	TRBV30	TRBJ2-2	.	TGTGCCTGGAGGGGGGCGGGTAACACCGGGGAGCTGTTTTTT	CAWRGAGNTGELFF
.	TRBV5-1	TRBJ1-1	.	TGCGCCAGCAGCTCAGGGAACATACTGGGGACTGAAGCTTTCTTT	CASSSGNILGTEAFF
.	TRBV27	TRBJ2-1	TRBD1	TGTGCCAGCAGTCCACAGACAGGGTCCTACAATGAGCAGTTCTTC	CASSPQTGSYNEQFF
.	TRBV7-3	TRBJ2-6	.	TGTGCCAGCAGCTTGATGGGATCTAGCTCTGGGGCCAACGTCCTGACTTTC	CASSLMGSSSGANVLTF
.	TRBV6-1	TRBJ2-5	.	TGTGCCAGCAGTGAATGGGGGGTTCGGGAGACCCAGTACTTC	CASSEWGVRETQYF
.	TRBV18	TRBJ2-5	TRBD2	TGTGCCAGCTCAGCGGGACTAGGAGAGACCCAGTACTTC	CASSAGLGETQYF
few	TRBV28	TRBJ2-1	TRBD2	TGTGCCAGCACCGAACTAGCGGGAGCGTCCTACAATGAGCAGTTCTTC	CASTELAGASYNEQFF
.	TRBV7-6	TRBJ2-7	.	TGTGCCAGCAGCTTAGGGGACCGTTACGAGCAGTACTTC	CASSLGDRYEQYF
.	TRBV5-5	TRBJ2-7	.	TGTGCCAGCAGCCAAGATACCGGGGTCGGGGAGCAGTACTTC	CASSQDTGVGEQYF
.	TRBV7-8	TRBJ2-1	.	TGTGCCAGCAGCGAAAGGGTTGGCCGACGTATCCAGGCTCTAATGAATGAGCAGTTCTTC	CASSERVGRRIQALMNEQFF
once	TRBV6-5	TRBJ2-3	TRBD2	TGTGCCAGCAGTTCCCTAGCGGGAGGGCAAGATACGCAGTATTTT	CASSSLAGGQDTQYF
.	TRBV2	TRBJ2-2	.	TGTGCCAGCAGGATGGACAGAAGCACCGGGGAGCTGTTTTTT	CASRMDRSTGELFF
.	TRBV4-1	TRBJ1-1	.	TGCGCCAGCAGCCGTGTGTTGGTAAACACTGAAGCTTTCTTT	CASSRVLVNTEAFF
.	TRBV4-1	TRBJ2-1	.	TGCGCCAGCAGCCCACTCGGGTTGTCAAGCAGCTCCTACAATGAGCAGTTCTTC	CASSPLGLSSSSYNEQFF
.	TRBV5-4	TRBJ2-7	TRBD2	TGTGCCAGCAGCTTGAAGTCTAGCGGGGGCGAGCAGTACTTC	CASSLKSSGGEQYF
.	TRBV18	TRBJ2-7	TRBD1	TGTGCTACCGGACAGGGGACTACCTACGAGCAGTACTTC	CATGQGTTYEQYF